Shown below are 23 T cell receptor beta chains from a single sample sequenced in a study of cytomegalovirus exposure and HLA in healthy donors. Assay: immunoSEQ multiplex PCR; the TCRdb copy retains only in-frame clones and omits some. The sample records some 350,000 clones, around 87% being singletons. The sample was PBMCs. These receptor sequences come from a woman aged 25 to 39 in good health and CMV-seropositive.

The chain joins TRBV30 to TRBJ2-7, with unresolved D. The V end was cut by 2 bases, the J end by 2 bases, with 16 bases between. In germline, CDR1 is GTSNPN, CDR2 SVGIG (reference sequence). The CDR3 is made up of 15 amino acids. Written as DNA, the CDR3 is TGTGCCTGGAGTCGAAGTCATGGTCGAACCTACGAGCAGTACTTC. Translating it yields CAWSRSHGRTYEQYF.

The chain employs TRBV2 and TRBJ2-2; 10 nucleotides agree with TRBD1. The CDR3 spans 18 residues. V shed 6 bases, J shed 0 bases, and the junction held 10 bases outside the gene matches. Germline lookup yields CDR1 SNHLY and CDR2 FYNNEI. CDR3 sequence reads: CASRGRDRGSANTGELFF. Written as DNA, the CDR3 is TGTGCCAGCAGAGGCCGGGACAGGGGCTCCGCGAACACCGGGGAGCTGTTTTTT.

This clone was seen a single time. The rearrangement uses TRBV28 and TRBJ1-1; D remains ambiguous. The CDR3 length is 14 residues. CDR1 and CDR2 (germline): MDHEN, SYDVKM. V was shortened by 4 bases and J by 1 base, with 10 bases between the two germline ends. The CDR3 sequence is CASSSGRQNTEAFF. In nucleotides, the CDR3 is TGTGCCAGCAGTTCGGGTAGGCAGAACACTGAAGCTTTCTTT.

The rearrangement joins TRBV13 to TRBJ2-7, with 7 bases identical to TRBD1. Germline lookup yields CDR1 PRHDT and CDR2 FYEKMQ (reference sequence). This CDR3 comprises 15 residues. Trimming took 1 base from V and 2 from J; bases not matched to a gene: 5. The CDR3 sequence: CASSLDRGQTYEQYF. The CDR3 bases are TGTGCCAGCAGCTTAGACAGGGGCCAAACCTACGAGCAGTACTTC.

This clone turned up a few times. J is TRBJ1-2 and V is TRBV4-1; D is possibly TRBD1 (6 bases). V was pared by 4 bases and J by 2 bases, with 14 bases between. CDR1 is MGHRA, CDR2 YSYEKL, per germline. The CDR3 has 15 residues. The CDR3 sequence is CASSPTRTENYGYTF. The CDR3 bases are TGCGCCAGCAGCCCCACCCGGACAGAAAACTATGGCTACACCTTC.

The chain employs TRBV29-1 and TRBJ2-5; TRBD1 aligns across 10 bases. Losses at the gene ends were 7 bases for V and 3 bases for J; bases not matched to a gene: 2. In germline, CDR1 is SQVTM, CDR2 ANQGSEA. The CDR3 runs to 12 residues. The CDR3 bases are TGCAGCGCTGGGACAGGGGAAGAGACCCAGTACTTC. This codes for CSAGTGEETQYF.

The rearrangement uses TRBV7-9 and TRBJ2-5; D may be TRBD1 or TRBD2 (6 bases each). The V gene lost 5 bases and the J gene lost 2 bases, with 15 bases spanning the gap. Germline V gives CDR1 SEHNR, CDR2 FQNEAQ (reference sequence). The CDR3 is 15 amino acids. CDR3 DNA: TGTGCCAGCAGCAGCCGAGGGGGGCCACAAGAGACCCAGTACTTC. Translation: CASSSRGGPQETQYF.

CDR3 nucleotides: TGTGCCAGCAGCTTCCGGGGGCCTGGAGATACGCAGTATTTT. Translating gives CASSFRGPGDTQYF. The V call is TRBV5-4, the J call TRBJ2-3; the D call may be TRBD1 or TRBD2 (6 bases each). The CDR3 covers 14 residues. Germline V gives CDR1 SGHNT, CDR2 YYREEE (reference sequence). With 2 bases removed from V and 5 bases from J, the gap between germline ends came to 12 bases.

The gene calls are TRBV27 and TRBJ2-1; D is uncertain. The CDR3 covers 11 residues. V shed 6 bases and J shed 7 bases, with 7 bases lying between them. Germline lookup yields CDR1 MNHEY and CDR2 SMNVEV (reference sequence). The CDR3 coding sequence is TGTGCCAGCAGCCAAAGGAATGAGCAGTTCTTC. It yields the protein CASSQRNEQFF.

The chain combines TRBV30 with TRBJ1-5; D unresolved. The CDR3 loop spans 13 amino acids. Germline lookup yields CDR1 GTSNPN and CDR2 SVGIG (reference sequence). The ends were cut back, 1 base at V and 6 bases at J, with 10 bases in the middle. CDR3 coding DNA: TGTGCCTGGAGTGACCAAAGGATTCAGCCCCAGCATTTT. Its translation is CAWSDQRIQPQHF. Filled out from reference TRBV30 and TRBJ1-5, the complete variable domain reads SQTIHQWPATLVQPVGSPLSLECTVEGTSNPNLYWYRQAAGRGLQLLFYSVGIGQISSEVPQNLSASRPQDRQFILSSKKLLLSDSGFYLCAWSDQRIQPQHFGDGTRLSIL.

The rearrangement links TRBV18 to TRBJ1-1, with 7 bases identical to TRBD1. V was clipped by 2 bases and J by 2 bases; unmatched bases: 5. Germline V lookup: CDR1 KGHSH, CDR2 LQKENI. The CDR3 is 15 amino acids. DNA of the CDR3: TGTGCCAGCTCACCAACGGGACAGCGCAACACTGAAGCTTTCTTT. Its translation is CASSPTGQRNTEAFF.

This rearrangement joins TRBV7-2 to TRBJ1-5; the D gene is possibly TRBD1 (6 bases). Germline loops: CDR1 SGHTA, CDR2 FQGNSA. Trimming took 5 bases from V and 0 from J, leaving 20 bases between them. The CDR3 totals 18 residues. The CDR3 bases are TGTGCCAGCAGCGCCCAAAGAGGGGGACCCGATAGCAATCAGCCCCAGCATTTT. This gives the protein CASSAQRGGPDSNQPQHF. Variable domain in full (rest from reference TRBV7-2 and TRBJ1-5): GAGVSQSPSNKVTEKGKDVELRCDPISGHTALYWYRQSLGQGLEFLIYFQGNSAPDKSGLPSDRFSAERTGGSVSTLTIQRTQQEDSAVYLCASSAQRGGPDSNQPQHFGDGTRLSIL.

V is TRBV11-2 and J is TRBJ2-7; 10 nucleotides agree with TRBD1. V was clipped by 2 bases and J by 3 bases; unmatched bases: 1. Germline V gene data show CDR1 as SGHAT and CDR2 as FQNNGV. CDR3 length: 14 amino acids. CDR3 nucleotide sequence: TGTGCCAGCAGCTTATGGACAGGGGGCTACGAGCAGTACTTC. It is translated as CASSLWTGGYEQYF.

This chain links TRBV27 with TRBJ2-1; 7 nucleotides agree with TRBD2. This CDR3 is 17 amino acids long. V dropped 5 bases and J dropped 4; count of bases not matched to a gene: 14. CDR1 is MNHEY, CDR2 SMNVEV, per germline (reference sequence). As DNA, the CDR3 is TGTGCCAGCAGTAACAACAACATACTAGCGAGATACAATGAGCAGTTCTTC. Translation: CASSNNNILARYNEQFF.

This chain uses TRBV7-2 with TRBJ1-6; D uncertain. V was cut by 5 bases and J by 4 bases, with 3 bases left in between. The CDR3 spans 12 residues. Germline V gene data show CDR1 as SGHTA and CDR2 as FQGNSA. DNA for the CDR3: TGTGCCAGCAGCAGTTATAATTCACCCCTCCACTTT. Residues: CASSSYNSPLHF.

This clone was recorded at least ten times. The chain links TRBV29-1 to TRBJ1-2; 7 positions match TRBD1. CDR3 length equals 13 residues. CDR1 and CDR2 from the germline V gene are SQVTM and ANQGSEA. V shed 4 bases and J 2 bases; nucleotides not matched to a gene: 4. CDR3 region: CSVAQGKNYGYTF. DNA of the CDR3: TGCAGCGTTGCACAGGGGAAGAACTATGGCTACACCTTC.

This chain joins TRBV27 and TRBJ2-3; 9 positions match TRBD1. The CDR3 totals 14 residues. The junction had 4 bases not matched to a gene; V was cut back by 7 bases and J by 2 bases. Germline V gives CDR1 MNHEY, CDR2 SMNVEV (reference sequence). The CDR3 nucleotides read TGTGCCAGCACCCTACAGGGGGCCACAGATACGCAGTATTTT. Translated: CASTLQGATDTQYF.

This chain links TRBV9 with TRBJ2-5; 9 nucleotides align to TRBD1. The CDR3 totals 15 residues. Germline CDR1 SGDLS, CDR2 YYNGEE. V trimming: 3 bases; J trimming: 7 bases; junction bases outside the gene matches: 10. The CDR3 nucleotides are TGTGCCAGCAGCGGAGCGGGACAGGGCCACAGGACCCAGTACTTC. Its protein product is CASSGAGQGHRTQYF.

The chain employs TRBV4-1 and TRBJ1-2; 9 bases fit TRBD1. The CDR3 length is 16 residues. J was trimmed by 3 bases and V by 0 bases; bases with no gene match: 5. Germline-derived CDR1 and CDR2 are MGHRA and YSYEKL. CDR3 protein: CASSQEEDRGYYGYTF. The CDR3 DNA follows: TGCGCCAGCAGCCAAGAAGAGGACAGGGGATACTATGGCTACACCTTC.

This clone was observed once. The V and J genes are TRBV7-9 and TRBJ2-7; TRBD2 might be the D (6 bases). CDR1 and CDR2 (germline): SEHNR, FQNEAQ (reference sequence). The length of the CDR3 is 15 residues. Trimming removed 5 bases from V and 6 bases from J, with 20 bases in between. The CDR3 protein is CASSLNDGGAFEQYF. CDR3 DNA: TGTGCCAGCAGCCTAAACGATGGCGGGGCGTTCGAGCAGTACTTC.

The CDR3 DNA sequence: TGCGCCAGCAGCTGGACAGGGGGCTCATCTGGAAACACCATATATTTT. Its translation is CASSWTGGSSGNTIYF. V usage is TRBV5-1 and J usage is TRBJ1-3, with 11 bases that match TRBD1. CDR1 and CDR2 from the germline V gene are SGHRS and YFSETQ. V dropped 3 bases and J dropped 1; count of bases not matched to a gene: 3. This CDR3 has 16 amino acids.

The V call is TRBV7-9, the J call TRBJ2-7; D unresolved. CDR1 is SEHNR and CDR2 is FQNEAQ in the germline V gene (reference sequence). Trimming cost V 4 bases and J 1 base, with 14 bases left between them. CDR3 size: 15 residues. CDR3 region: CASSYGQQPSYEQYF. The CDR3, as DNA: TGTGCCAGCAGCTATGGTCAACAACCATCCTACGAGCAGTACTTC.

This clone was counted once. This chain uses TRBV25-1 with TRBJ2-7; D is ambiguous. CDR1 is MGHDK, CDR2 SYGVNS, per germline. There are 10 residues in the CDR3. The ends were cut back, 6 bases at V and 3 bases at J, with 3 bases in the middle. The CDR3 region has the DNA TGTGCCAGCAGCAGCTACGAGCAGTACTTC. Encoded protein: CASSSYEQYF.